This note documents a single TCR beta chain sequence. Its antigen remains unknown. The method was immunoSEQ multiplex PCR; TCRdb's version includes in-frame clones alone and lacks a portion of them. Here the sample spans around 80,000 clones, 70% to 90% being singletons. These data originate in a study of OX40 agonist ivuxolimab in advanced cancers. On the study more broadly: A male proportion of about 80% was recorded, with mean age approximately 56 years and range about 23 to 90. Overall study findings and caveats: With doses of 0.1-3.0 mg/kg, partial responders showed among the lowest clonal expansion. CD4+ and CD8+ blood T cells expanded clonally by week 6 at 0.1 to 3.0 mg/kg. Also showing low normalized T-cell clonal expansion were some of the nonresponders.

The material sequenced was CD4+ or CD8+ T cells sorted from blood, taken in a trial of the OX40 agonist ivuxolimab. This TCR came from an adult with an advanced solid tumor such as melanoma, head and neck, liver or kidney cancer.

The CDR3 region is CASSPSASGSSVGELFF. The DNA for the CDR3 is TGCGCCAGCAGCCCGTCTGCTAGCGGGAGCTCCGTCGGGGAGCTGTTTTTT. V gene TRBV5-1 combines with J gene TRBJ2-2; 10 nucleotides align to TRBD2. CDR3 length equals 17 residues. The junction had 13 bases not matched to a gene; V was cut back by 4 bases and J by 7 bases. The germline CDR1 and CDR2 sequences are SGHRS and YFSETQ.